A selection of T cell receptor beta chains follows, all from one sample in a study of CD8+CD57+ T cells in acquired aplastic anemia. Each CDR3 protein gets one entry after TCRdb re-called the reads with MiXCR. The data show some 140,000 distinct CDR3 sequences, with over 50% seen just once and approximately 12% held by the top ten. Specimen: sorted CD4+, CD8+, or CD8+CD57+ T cells (not recorded which) from PBMCs. The receptor source for this set is a human donor with aplastic anemia. The CDR3 runs from the conserved cysteine through the conserved F or W. The D gene is left open where the match is weak. The size entry is marked missing in some rows and otherwise reads once, few, many or a size class.

V,size,D,J,CDR3,DNA
TRBV7-9,.,.,TRBJ2-2,CASSPQGELFF,TGTGCCAGCAGCCCGCAAGGGGAGCTGTTTTTT
TRBV15,once,TRBD2,TRBJ2-7,CAASRDREGPYEQYF,TGTGCCGCCAGCCGAGACCGGGAGGGTCCCTACGAGCAGTACTTT
TRBV5-8,.,.,TRBJ1-6,CASSVLDSNSPLHF,TGTGCCAGCAGCGTATTAGACAGTAATTCACCCCTCCACTTT
TRBV4-1,.,TRBD1,TRBJ1-1,CASSHSSRQGMNTEAFF,TGCGCCAGCAGCCACTCCTCCCGACAGGGGATGAACACTGAAGCTTTCTTT
TRBV15,many,.,TRBJ1-1,CATSRSWRSLTEAFF,TGTGCCACCAGCAGGAGCTGGAGGTCGCTCACTGAAGCTTTCTTT
TRBV27,.,.,TRBJ2-3,CASSLVPSDTQYF,TGTGCCAGCAGTTTGGTCCCCTCAGATACGCAGTATTTT
TRBV2,.,.,TRBJ1-3,CASRASGNTIYF,TGTGCCAGCAGGGCCTCTGGAAACACCATATATTTT
TRBV19,.,.,TRBJ1-2,CASSIAGNGYTF,TGTGCCAGTAGTATTGCGGGGAATGGCTACACCTTC
TRBV24-1,.,.,TRBJ2-1,CATRISLTSMTSNEQFF,TGTGCCACCAGGATAAGCTTGACTAGTATGACCTCCAATGAGCAGTTCTTC
TRBV25-1,once,.,TRBJ2-5,CASSLAAYQETQYF,TGTGCCAGCAGTTTAGCGGCATACCAAGAGACCCAGTACTTC
TRBV15,.,TRBD1,TRBJ2-7,CATEDRALSYEQYF,TGTGCCACCGAGGACAGGGCGCTGTCCTACGAGCAGTACTTC
TRBV20-1,.,.,TRBJ2-1,CSASSSRGTPSYNEQFF,TGCAGTGCCAGTAGCTCTCGGGGGACACCCTCCTACAATGAGCAGTTCTTC
TRBV25-1,.,.,TRBJ1-1,CASSGVVGTEAFF,TGTGCCAGCAGTGGTGTTGTGGGGACTGAAGCTTTCTTT
TRBV6-1,many,TRBD1,TRBJ1-2,CASSDGTGGGGYTF,TGTGCCAGCAGTGACGGGACAGGGGGTGGTGGCTACACCTTC
TRBV29-1,many,TRBD1,TRBJ2-3,CSVDMPGQWRSFTDTQYF,TGCAGCGTTGATATGCCGGGACAGTGGAGGTCCTTTACAGATACGCAGTATTTT
TRBV2,.,.,TRBJ2-3,CASSDPLRDTQYF,TGTGCCAGCAGTGACCCGCTACGAGATACGCAGTATTTT
TRBV10-3,.,TRBD1,TRBJ1-2,CAISEGGQGNYGYTF,TGTGCCATCAGTGAGGGAGGACAGGGCAACTATGGCTACACCTTC
TRBV6-5,many,TRBD1,TRBJ2-7,CASSYSGTGGYEQYF,TGTGCCAGCAGTTACTCGGGGACAGGGGGGTACGAGCAGTACTTC
TRBV10-3,.,.,TRBJ2-3,CAISQQEGISPTDTQYF,TGTGCCATCAGCCAACAGGAAGGCATCTCCCCCACAGATACGCAGTATTTT
TRBV7-9,many,TRBD1,TRBJ2-7,CASSSGQGYSYEQYF,TGTGCCAGCAGCTCCGGACAGGGCTACTCCTACGAGCAGTACTTC
TRBV10-3,.,.,TRBJ2-1,CAISEPSHNEQFF,TGTGCCATCAGCGAGCCCTCCCACAATGAGCAGTTCTTC
TRBV19,many,.,TRBJ2-3,CASRETATDTQYF,TGTGCCAGTCGGGAGACAGCCACAGATACGCAGTATTTT
TRBV24-1,.,.,TRBJ2-1,CATSDTQFYNEQFF,TGTGCCACCAGTGATACACAGTTCTACAATGAGCAGTTCTTC
TRBV6-1,once,.,TRBJ1-6,CASSTGQRNSPLHF,TGTGCCAGCAGTACCGGACAGAGGAATTCACCCCTCCACTTT
TRBV2,.,TRBD2,TRBJ2-7,CASSRLAGDYEQYF,TGTGCCAGCAGCAGACTAGCGGGGGACTACGAGCAGTACTTC
TRBV19,once,TRBD2,TRBJ2-3,CASSSGGTDTQYF,TGTGCCAGTAGCAGCGGGGGGACAGATACGCAGTATTTT
TRBV6-1,many,TRBD2,TRBJ2-3,CASSTGLASDTQYF,TGTGCCAGCAGTACCGGACTAGCCTCCGATACGCAGTATTTT
TRBV7-2,.,.,TRBJ2-7,CASSPLDSYEQYF,TGTGCCAGCAGCCCGCTGGACAGCTACGAGCAGTACTTC
TRBV29-1,.,TRBD1,TRBJ2-7,CSVESGTGGNEQYF,TGCAGCGTTGAAAGTGGGACAGGAGGAAACGAGCAGTACTTC
TRBV20-1,.,TRBD1,TRBJ2-2,CSAKKAGTDNTGELFF,TGCAGTGCTAAGAAAGCCGGGACAGACAACACCGGGGAGCTGTTTTTT
TRBV7-2,once,.,TRBJ2-7,CATRGLTYEQYF,TGTGCCACTCGGGGCCTAACATACGAGCAGTACTTC